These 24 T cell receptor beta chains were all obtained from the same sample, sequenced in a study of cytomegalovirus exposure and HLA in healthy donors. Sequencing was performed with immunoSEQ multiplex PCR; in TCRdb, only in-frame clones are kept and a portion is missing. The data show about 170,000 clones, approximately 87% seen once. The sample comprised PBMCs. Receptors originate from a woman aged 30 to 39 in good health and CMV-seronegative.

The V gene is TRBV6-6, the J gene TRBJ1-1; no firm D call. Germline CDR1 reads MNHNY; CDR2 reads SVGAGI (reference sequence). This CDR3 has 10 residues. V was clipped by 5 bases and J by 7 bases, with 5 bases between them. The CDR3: CASSRNEAFF. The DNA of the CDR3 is TGTGCCAGCAGTAGAAATGAAGCTTTCTTT.

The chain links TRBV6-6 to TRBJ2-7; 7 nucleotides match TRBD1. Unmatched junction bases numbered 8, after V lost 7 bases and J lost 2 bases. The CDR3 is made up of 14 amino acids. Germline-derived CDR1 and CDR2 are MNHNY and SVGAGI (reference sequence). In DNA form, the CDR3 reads TGTGCCAGCACACCCCCGGGACAGACCTACGAGCAGTACTTC. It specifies CASTPPGQTYEQYF.

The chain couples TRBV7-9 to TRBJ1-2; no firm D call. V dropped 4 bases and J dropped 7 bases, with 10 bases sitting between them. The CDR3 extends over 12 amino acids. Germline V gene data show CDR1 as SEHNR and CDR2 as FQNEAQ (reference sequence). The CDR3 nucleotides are TGTGCCAGCAGCTCCGAGATTAGTGGCTACACCTTC. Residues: CASSSEISGYTF.

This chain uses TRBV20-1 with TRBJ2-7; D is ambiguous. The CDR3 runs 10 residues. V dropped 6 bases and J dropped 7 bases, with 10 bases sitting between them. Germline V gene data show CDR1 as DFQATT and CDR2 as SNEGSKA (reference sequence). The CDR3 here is CSAPRQEQYF. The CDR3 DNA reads TGCAGTGCCCCGCGACAAGAGCAGTACTTC.

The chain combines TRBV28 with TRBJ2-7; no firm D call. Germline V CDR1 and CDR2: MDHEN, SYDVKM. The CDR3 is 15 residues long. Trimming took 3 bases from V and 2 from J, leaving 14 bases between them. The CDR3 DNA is TGTGCCAGCAGTTTGGCCTCGATGGAGACCTACGAGCAGTACTTC. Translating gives CASSLASMETYEQYF.

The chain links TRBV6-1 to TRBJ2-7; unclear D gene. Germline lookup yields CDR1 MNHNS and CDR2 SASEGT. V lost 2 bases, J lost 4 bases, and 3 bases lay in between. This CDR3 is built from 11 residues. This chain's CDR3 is CASSESYEQYF. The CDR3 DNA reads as TGTGCCAGCAGTGAAAGTTACGAGCAGTACTTC.

CDR3 loop: CASSLASSYNSPLHF. CDR3 in DNA: TGCGCCAGCAGCTTGGCCAGCTCCTATAATTCACCCCTCCACTTT. The rearrangement joins TRBV5-1 to TRBJ1-6; no clear D gene. V lost 0 bases and J 0 bases, leaving 4 bases between the germline ends. This CDR3 is 15 amino acids long. CDR1 SGHRS and CDR2 YFSETQ come from the germline V gene.

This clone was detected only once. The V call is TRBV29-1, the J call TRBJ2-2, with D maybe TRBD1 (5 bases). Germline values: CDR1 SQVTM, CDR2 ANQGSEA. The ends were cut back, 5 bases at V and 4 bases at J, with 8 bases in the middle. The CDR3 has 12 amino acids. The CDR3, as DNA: TGCAGCGTTACAGGTTCCACCGGGGAGCTGTTTTTT. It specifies CSVTGSTGELFF.

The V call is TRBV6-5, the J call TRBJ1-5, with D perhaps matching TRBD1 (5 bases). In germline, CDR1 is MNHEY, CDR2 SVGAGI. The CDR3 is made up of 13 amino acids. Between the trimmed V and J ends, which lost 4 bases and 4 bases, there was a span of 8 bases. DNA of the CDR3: TGTGCCAGCAGTTTGAGACAGAATCAGCCCCAGCATTTT. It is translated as CASSLRQNQPQHF.

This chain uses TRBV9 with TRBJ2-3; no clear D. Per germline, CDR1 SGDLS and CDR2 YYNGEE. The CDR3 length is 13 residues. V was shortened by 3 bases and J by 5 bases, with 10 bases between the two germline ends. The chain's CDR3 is CASSAYAVDTQYF. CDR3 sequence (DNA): TGTGCCAGCAGCGCCTATGCCGTAGATACGCAGTATTTT.

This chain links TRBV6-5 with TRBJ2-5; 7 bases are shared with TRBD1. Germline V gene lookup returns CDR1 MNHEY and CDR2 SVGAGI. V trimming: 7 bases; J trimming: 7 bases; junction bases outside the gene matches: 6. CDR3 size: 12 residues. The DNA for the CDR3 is TGTGCCAGCAAACAGGGGCTCGGGACCCAGTACTTC. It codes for CASKQGLGTQYF.

The CDR3 region is CASSQEPQGAGAEAFF. The CDR3 DNA is TGCGCCAGCAGCCAAGAACCTCAGGGGGCCGGCGCTGAAGCTTTCTTT. The V call is TRBV4-3, the J call TRBJ1-1; 8 bases align to TRBD1. The CDR3 contains 16 residues. The germline gives CDR1 LGHNA, CDR2 YSLEER. V was pared by 0 bases and J by 6 bases, with 9 bases of the junction left unmatched.

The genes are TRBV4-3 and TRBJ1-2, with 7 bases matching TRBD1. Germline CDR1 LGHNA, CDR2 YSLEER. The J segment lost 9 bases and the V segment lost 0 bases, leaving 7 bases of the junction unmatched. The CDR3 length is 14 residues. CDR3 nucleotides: TGCGCCAGCAGCCAAGATGACAGGGATAGGCGCTACACCTTC. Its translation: CASSQDDRDRRYTF.

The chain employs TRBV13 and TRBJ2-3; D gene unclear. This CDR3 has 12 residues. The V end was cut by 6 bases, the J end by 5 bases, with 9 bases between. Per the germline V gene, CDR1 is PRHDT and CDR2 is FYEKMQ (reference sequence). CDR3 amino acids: CASSRDRDTQYF. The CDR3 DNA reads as TGTGCCAGCAGTCGAGACCGAGATACGCAGTATTTT.

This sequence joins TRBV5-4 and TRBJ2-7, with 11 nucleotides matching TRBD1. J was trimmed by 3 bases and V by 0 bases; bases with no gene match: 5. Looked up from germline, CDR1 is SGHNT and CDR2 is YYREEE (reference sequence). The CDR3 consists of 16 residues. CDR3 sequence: CASSLAGGTGGYEQYF. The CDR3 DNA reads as TGTGCCAGCAGCTTGGCGGGGGGGACAGGGGGCTACGAGCAGTACTTC. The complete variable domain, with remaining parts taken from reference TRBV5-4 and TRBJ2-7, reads ETGVTQSPTHLIKTRGQQVTLRCSSQSGHNTVSWYQQALGQGPQFIFQYYREEENGRGNFPPRFSGLQFPNYSSELNVNALELDDSALYLCASSLAGGTGGYEQYFGPGTRLTVT.

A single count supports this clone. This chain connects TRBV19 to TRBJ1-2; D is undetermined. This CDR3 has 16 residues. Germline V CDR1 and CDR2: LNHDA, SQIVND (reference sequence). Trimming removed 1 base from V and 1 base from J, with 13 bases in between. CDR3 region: CASSIAARGDNYGYTF. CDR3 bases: TGTGCCAGTAGTATAGCGGCGCGGGGTGATAACTATGGCTACACCTTC.

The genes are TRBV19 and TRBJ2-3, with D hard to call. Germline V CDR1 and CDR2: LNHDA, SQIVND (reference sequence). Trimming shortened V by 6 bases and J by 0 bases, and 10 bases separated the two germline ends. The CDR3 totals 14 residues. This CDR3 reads CASSKSPSTDTQYF. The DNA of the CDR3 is TGTGCCAGTAGCAAGTCCCCTAGCACAGATACGCAGTATTTT.

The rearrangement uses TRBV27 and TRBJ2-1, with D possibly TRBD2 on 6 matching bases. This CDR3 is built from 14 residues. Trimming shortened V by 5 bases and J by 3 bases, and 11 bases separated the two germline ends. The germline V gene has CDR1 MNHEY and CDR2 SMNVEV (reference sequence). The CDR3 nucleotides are TGTGCCAGCAGTGAGACTAGTTACTACAATGAGCAGTTCTTC. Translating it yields CASSETSYYNEQFF.

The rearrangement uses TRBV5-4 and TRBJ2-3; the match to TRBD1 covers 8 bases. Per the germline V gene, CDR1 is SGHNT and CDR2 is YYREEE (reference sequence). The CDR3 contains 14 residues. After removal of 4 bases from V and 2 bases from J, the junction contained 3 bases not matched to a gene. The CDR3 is CASSPDRVTDTQYF. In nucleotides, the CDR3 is TGTGCCAGCAGCCCGGACAGGGTCACAGATACGCAGTATTTT.

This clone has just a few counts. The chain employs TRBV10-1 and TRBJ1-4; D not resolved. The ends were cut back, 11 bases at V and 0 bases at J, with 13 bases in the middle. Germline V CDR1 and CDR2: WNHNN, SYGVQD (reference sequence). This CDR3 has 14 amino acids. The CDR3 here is CAGSTPSTNEKLFF. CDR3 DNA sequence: TGCGCCGGATCGACACCTTCAACTAATGAAAAACTGTTTTTT.

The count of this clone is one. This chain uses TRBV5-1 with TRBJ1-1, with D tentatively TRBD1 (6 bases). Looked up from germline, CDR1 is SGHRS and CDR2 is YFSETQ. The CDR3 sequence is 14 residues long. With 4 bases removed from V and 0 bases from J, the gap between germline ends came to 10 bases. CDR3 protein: CASSHGQLNTEAFF. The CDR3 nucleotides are TGCGCCAGCAGCCATGGACAGTTGAACACTGAAGCTTTCTTT.

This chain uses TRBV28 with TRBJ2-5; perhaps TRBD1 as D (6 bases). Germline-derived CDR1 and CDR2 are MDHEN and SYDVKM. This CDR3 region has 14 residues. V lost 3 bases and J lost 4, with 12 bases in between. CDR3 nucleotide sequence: TGTGCCAGCAGTTTTTACAGGGCTGGAGAGACCCAGTACTTC. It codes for CASSFYRAGETQYF.

The CDR3 nucleotides are TGTGCCATCAGTGGTCTAGCCGGACCCGAGAATTCACCCCTCCACTTT. It yields the protein CAISGLAGPENSPLHF. The rearrangement joins TRBV10-3 to TRBJ1-6; D is undetermined. Germline V CDR1 and CDR2: ENHRY, SYGVKD. The CDR3 consists of 16 residues. Trimming removed 4 bases at V and 7 bases at J, with 17 bases between.

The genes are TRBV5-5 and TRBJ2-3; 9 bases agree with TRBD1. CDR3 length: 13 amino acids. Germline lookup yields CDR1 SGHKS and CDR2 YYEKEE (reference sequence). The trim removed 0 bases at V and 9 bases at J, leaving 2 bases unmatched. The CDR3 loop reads CASSLAGTGTQYF. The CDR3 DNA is TGTGCCAGCAGCTTGGCTGGGACAGGGACGCAGTATTTT.